The 3 T cell receptor beta chains in this list originate from one sample, sequenced in a study of blood T cell repertoires in COVID-19. Here immunoSEQ multiplex PCR was the method, and the copy in TCRdb shows in-frame clones only, minus some. The profile covers fewer than 250,000 clones, with about 88% appearing a single time and less than 5.5% taken by the ten largest. The sequenced material came from peripheral blood. The receptors derive from a human donor in a cohort sampled during active COVID-19.

The rearrangement uses TRBV7-2 and TRBJ2-5; D is possibly TRBD2 (6 bases). This CDR3 has 14 residues. Germline loops: CDR1 SGHTA, CDR2 FQGNSA. The V gene lost 11 bases and the J gene lost 7 bases, with 23 bases spanning the gap. The CDR3 is CAAQPGTGLGTQYF. The CDR3 nucleotides read TGTGCCGCCCAACCCGGGACTGGTTTAGGGACCCAGTACTTC. Drawing the rest from reference TRBV7-2 and TRBJ2-5, the complete variable domain is GAGVSQSPSNKVTEKGKDVELRCDPISGHTALYWYRQSLGQGLEFLIYFQGNSAPDKSGLPSDRFSAERTGGSVSTLTIQRTQQEDSAVYLCAAQPGTGLGTQYFGPGTRLLVL.

The rearrangement uses TRBV5-1 and TRBJ1-4; 7 bases fit TRBD1. This CDR3 has 16 amino acids. From germline, CDR1 is SGHRS and CDR2 YFSETQ. Trimming took 0 bases from V and 4 from J; bases not matched to a gene: 6. CDR3 nucleotides: TGCGCCAGCAGCTTGGCCCGGGACAGCTTTAATGAAAAACTGTTTTTT. Translated: CASSLARDSFNEKLFF.

This clone was picked up a small number of times. The chain couples TRBV30 to TRBJ2-7; D is undetermined. The CDR3 is 18 amino acids. Trimming removed 0 bases at V and 1 base at J, with 22 bases between. Germline CDR1 and CDR2: GTSNPN and SVGIG (reference sequence). This CDR3 is CAWSVRAPSRVNSYEQYF. CDR3 sequence (DNA): TGTGCCTGGAGTGTACGAGCGCCGAGTCGGGTTAATTCCTACGAGCAGTACTTC. The full variable domain, with the rest looked up from reference TRBV30 and TRBJ2-7, is SQTIHQWPATLVQPVGSPLSLECTVEGTSNPNLYWYRQAAGRGLQLLFYSVGIGQISSEVPQNLSASRPQDRQFILSSKKLLLSDSGFYLCAWSVRAPSRVNSYEQYFGPGTRLTVT.